Below are 10 T cell receptor beta chains sequenced from a single sample in a study of Graves' ophthalmopathy and Graves' hyperthyroidism. Amplified TCR beta CDR3 regions were obtained using RNA transcripts as template. First-round RT-PCR relied on HTBI primers, and a second-round multiplex PCR came next. TCRdb analysed the multiplex PCR reads with MiXCR anew, one entry per CDR3 protein. The data contain hundreds of thousands of distinct CDR3 sequences, 22% of them singletons. Input material: peripheral blood. Every receptor here comes from a young woman with stable Graves' hyperthyroidism. Some clones in this sample may be carry-over from other donors' samples.

This clonotype was found many times. This chain connects TRBV28 to TRBJ2-7, with 7 bases matching TRBD2. With V trimmed by 4 bases and J by 6 bases, 6 bases remained unmatched. This CDR3 contains 13 residues. Germline V lookup: CDR1 MDHEN, CDR2 SYDVKM. CDR3 amino acids: CASSSRTRREQYF. In nucleotides, the CDR3 is TGTGCCAGCAGTTCCCGGACTAGACGCGAGCAGTACTTC.

This clonotype was seen a handful of times. J is TRBJ1-3 and V is TRBV12-3 or TRBV12-4; no definite D call. The V end was cut by 3 bases, the J end by 0 bases, with 9 bases between. This CDR3 has 15 amino acids. In DNA form, the CDR3 reads TGTGCCAGCAGTTTCGGGCACAGCTCTGGAAACACCATATATTTT. Translating it yields CASSFGHSSGNTIYF.

Only a few counts were recorded for this clonotype. The rearrangement uses TRBV12-3 or TRBV12-4 and TRBJ1-1; 9 bases agree with TRBD1. V gave up 5 bases and J gave up 6 bases; unmatched junction bases: 7. The CDR3 contains 14 residues. The CDR3 protein is CASSLDRGYSEAFF. The CDR3 nucleotides are TGTGCCAGCAGTCTTGACAGGGGGTACTCTGAAGCTTTCTTT.

The table lists this clonotype with many counts. The rearrangement joins TRBV5-1 to TRBJ2-7; TRBD2 is a possible D gene (6 bases). The V end lost 3 bases, the J end lost 4 bases, and 11 bases lay between the germline ends. This CDR3 spans 13 amino acids. The germline CDR1 and CDR2 sequences are SGHRS and YFSETQ. The CDR3 region is CASSWETSYEQYF. As DNA, the CDR3 is TGCGCCAGCAGCTGGGAGACTAGTTACGAGCAGTACTTC.

At least ten counts were recorded for this clonotype. This chain joins TRBV20-1 and TRBJ2-7; 7 bases match TRBD1. Looked up from germline, CDR1 is DFQATT and CDR2 is SNEGSKA (reference sequence). Unmatched junction bases numbered 10, after V lost 5 bases and J lost 0 bases. The CDR3 spans 15 residues. DNA of the CDR3: TGCAGTGCTGGATCCCCGGGACAGAGCTCCTACGAGCAGTACTTC. Residues: CSAGSPGQSSYEQYF.

This clonotype was found a few times. The chain carries TRBV5-1 and TRBJ2-5; 8 nucleotides match TRBD2. The trim removed 4 bases at V and 1 base at J, leaving 6 bases unmatched. CDR3 length: 15 residues. Looked up from germline, CDR1 is SGHRS and CDR2 is YFSETQ. CDR3 coding DNA: TGCGCCAGCAGCGGGGCTAGCGGGCTCCAAGAGACCCAGTACTTC. It codes for CASSGASGLQETQYF.

The sample holds many counts of this clonotype. This rearrangement joins TRBV20-1 to TRBJ1-2; D gene ambiguous. Trimming removed 6 bases from V and 2 bases from J, with 10 bases in between. The CDR3 is 12 amino acids. Germline assignment: CDR1 DFQATT and CDR2 SNEGSKA (reference sequence). The CDR3 DNA reads TGCAGTGCCGTGCTAGGAAACTATGGCTACACCTTC. Residues: CSAVLGNYGYTF.

Ten or more counts support this clonotype. The V gene is TRBV3-1, the J gene TRBJ2-5; TRBD2 matches 7 bases. With 5 bases clipped from V and 4 bases from J, the junction kept 7 bases outside the gene matches. The CDR3 consists of 14 residues. CDR1 LGHDT and CDR2 YNNKEL come from the germline V gene (reference sequence). CDR3 nucleotide sequence: TGTGCCAGCAGCAACGGCCTAGCGGCAGAGACCCAGTACTTC. Translating it yields CASSNGLAAETQYF.

The V call is TRBV12-3 or TRBV12-4, the J call TRBJ2-5; D is perhaps TRBD1 (5 bases). The V end lost 6 bases, the J end lost 1 base, and 9 bases lay between the germline ends. This CDR3 contains 13 residues. The CDR3, as DNA: TGTGCCAGCAGGCCGACAGTCCAAGAGACCCAGTACTTC. It is translated as CASRPTVQETQYF.

At least ten counts were recorded for this clonotype. The DNA of the CDR3 is TGCAGTGCTAGACAGGGACAGGGCACTCAGCCCCAGCATTTT. Its translation is CSARQGQGTQPQHF. This chain uses TRBV20-1 with TRBJ1-5, with TRBD1 matching over 9 bases. Germline lookup yields CDR1 DFQATT and CDR2 SNEGSKA (reference sequence). The length of the CDR3 is 14 residues. V was pared by 2 bases and J by 6 bases, with 5 bases of the junction left unmatched.